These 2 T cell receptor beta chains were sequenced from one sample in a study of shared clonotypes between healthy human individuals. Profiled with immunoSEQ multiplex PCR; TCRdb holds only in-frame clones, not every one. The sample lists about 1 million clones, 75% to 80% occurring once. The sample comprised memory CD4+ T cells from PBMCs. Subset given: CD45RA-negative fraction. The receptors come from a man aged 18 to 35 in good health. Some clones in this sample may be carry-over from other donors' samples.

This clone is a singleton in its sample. CDR3 amino acids: CASSTAGGNTIYF. For the CDR3, the DNA is TGTGCCAGCAGTACGGCGGGCGGAAACACCATATATTTT. The chain is built from TRBV27 and TRBJ1-3; no clear D gene. Germline CDR1 reads MNHEY; CDR2 reads SMNVEV (reference sequence). The CDR3 has 13 amino acids. V was pared by 5 bases and J by 4 bases, with 9 bases between.

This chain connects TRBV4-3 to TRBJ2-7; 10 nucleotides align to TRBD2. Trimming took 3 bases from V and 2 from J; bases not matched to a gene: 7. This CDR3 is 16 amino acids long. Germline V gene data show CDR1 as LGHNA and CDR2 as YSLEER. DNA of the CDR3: TGCGCCAGCAGCCAGAACGCACTAGCGGGACCCTACGAGCAGTACTTC. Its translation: CASSQNALAGPYEQYF.